The source of this TCR beta chain is a study of blood T cell repertoires in COVID-19. This clone was recorded once. Some clones are missing from TCRdb's copy, which holds only in-frame ones; the method was immunoSEQ multiplex PCR. The profile shows 150,000 or so clones, over 80% of them singletons. CDR3 length: 15 amino acids. With V trimmed by 2 bases and J by 3 bases, 3 bases remained unmatched. The V gene's germline CDR1 is SGHTA and CDR2 FQGNSA. This chain links TRBV7-2 with TRBJ2-1, with TRBD2 matching over 8 bases. The sequenced sample consisted of PBMCs or T cells enriched from blood (not recorded which). This clonotype was obtained from a man aged 65 to 79 who had been exposed to COVID-19. The CDR3: CASSLPGGSYNEQFF. The DNA of the CDR3 is TGTGCCAGCAGCTTACCGGGGGGGAGCTACAATGAGCAGTTCTTC.